This passage covers 31 T cell receptor beta chains from one sample sequenced in a study of shared T cell receptors in the human thymus. Only in-frame clones appear in the TCRdb table, and some are missing; sequencing was by immunoSEQ multiplex PCR. The sample holds some 700,000 clones, roughly 90% seen once. These data were likewise used in another study, on human thymus T cells.

Material: thymocytes. Source of these receptors: a boy younger than two with a congenital heart defect.

The chain recombines TRBV19 with TRBJ2-7; tentative D call: TRBD2 (5 bases). V dropped 3 bases and J dropped 7 bases, with 13 bases sitting between them. CDR3 length: 13 residues. CDR1 LNHDA and CDR2 SQIVND come from the germline V gene (reference sequence). For the CDR3, the DNA is TGTGCCAGTAGTATGGAGGCTACGGGGGAGCAGTACTTC. Protein product: CASSMEATGEQYF.

The chain joins TRBV28 to TRBJ1-1, with 8 bases fitting TRBD1. Germline CDR1 and CDR2: MDHEN and SYDVKM. The CDR3 is made up of 16 amino acids. With V trimmed by 0 bases and J by 4 bases, 7 bases remained unmatched. In DNA form, the CDR3 reads TGTGCCAGCAGTTTATGGGCAATGGACAGGGTCACTGAAGCTTTCTTT. It specifies CASSLWAMDRVTEAFF. The whole variable domain, filled in from reference TRBV28 and TRBJ1-1, reads DVKVTQSSRYLVKRTGEKVFLECVQDMDHENMFWYRQDPGLGLRLIYFSYDVKMKEKGDIPEGYSVSREKKERFSLILESASTNQTSMYLCASSLWAMDRVTEAFFGQGTRLTVV.

The chain uses TRBV28 and TRBJ1-1, with D tentatively TRBD1 (5 bases). Trimming pared 7 bases from V and 6 bases from J, leaving 15 bases between. The length of the CDR3 is 13 residues. The germline CDR1 and CDR2 sequences are MDHEN and SYDVKM. The CDR3 region has the DNA TGTGCCAGCACCTTACAGGTTATCGCTGAAGCTTTCTTT. It codes for CASTLQVIAEAFF.

The chain couples TRBV30 to TRBJ2-6, with TRBD1 matching over 8 bases. Germline V gene sequence: CDR1 GTSNPN, CDR2 SVGIG (reference sequence). The trim removed 7 bases at V and 0 bases at J, leaving 11 bases unmatched. This CDR3 is built from 17 residues. CDR3 DNA sequence: TGTGCCTTTACCGGGACAGGAAGAAGCTCTGGGGCCAACGTCCTGACTTTC. It codes for CAFTGTGRSSGANVLTF.

J is TRBJ2-7 and V is TRBV11-2, with D perhaps matching TRBD1 (7 bases). This CDR3 is built from 15 residues. The germline gives CDR1 SGHAT, CDR2 FQNNGV. Trimming pared 4 bases from V and 6 bases from J, leaving 19 bases between. The CDR3 sequence is CASSSPPGGKGEQYF. In DNA, the CDR3 is TGTGCCAGCAGCTCCCCGCCAGGGGGGAAAGGCGAGCAGTACTTC.

The CDR3 region is CASSQDAAGVDNEQFF. The CDR3 DNA is TGTGCCAGCAGCCAAGACGCGGCGGGAGTTGACAATGAGCAGTTCTTC. The V and J genes are TRBV14 and TRBJ2-1; 7 bases agree with TRBD2. The V gene end was trimmed by 0 bases and the J gene end by 5 bases; junction bases not matched to a gene: 7. CDR1 SGHDN and CDR2 FVKESK come from the germline V gene. This CDR3 region has 16 residues. Variable domain in full (rest from reference TRBV14 and TRBJ2-1): EAGVTQFPSHSVIEKGQTVTLRCDPISGHDNLYWYRRVMGKEIKFLLHFVKESKQDESGMPNNRFLAERTGGTYSTLKVQPAELEDSGVYFCASSQDAAGVDNEQFFGPGTRLTVL.

The chain uses TRBV4-1 and TRBJ2-3; TRBD1 matches at 7 bases. V lost 0 bases to trimming and J lost 0 bases; unmatched junction nucleotides: 6. Germline V gene sequence: CDR1 MGHRA, CDR2 YSYEKL. This CDR3 is built from 17 residues. The CDR3 loop reads CASSQERAQGSTDTQYF. CDR3 in DNA: TGCGCCAGCAGCCAAGAAAGGGCACAGGGGAGCACAGATACGCAGTATTTT.

The chain employs TRBV30 and TRBJ2-1; 9 positions match TRBD2. Germline V lookup: CDR1 GTSNPN, CDR2 SVGIG (reference sequence). This CDR3 is built from 19 residues. The V and J ends lost 0 bases and 5 bases, in that order; junction bases with no gene match: 17. The CDR3 region has the DNA TGTGCCTGGAGTGTACTGAGGGGGGGAAGACTAGCGGCCAACAATGAGCAGTTCTTC. This gives the protein CAWSVLRGGRLAANNEQFF.

This clone was seen a few times. This chain connects TRBV5-1 to TRBJ2-5, with D possibly TRBD2 on 6 matching bases. CDR3 length equals 15 residues. CDR1 is SGHRS, CDR2 YFSETQ, per germline. Trimming removed 2 bases at V and 2 bases at J, with 13 bases between. The CDR3 sequence is CASSFRRGLQETQYF. The CDR3 DNA reads TGCGCCAGCAGCTTTAGGCGGGGCCTACAAGAGACCCAGTACTTC. The full variable domain, rest sourced from reference TRBV5-1 and TRBJ2-5, is KAGVTQTPRYLIKTRGQQVTLSCSPISGHRSVSWYQQTPGQGLQFLFEYFSETQRNKGNFPGRFSGRQFSNSRSEMNVSTLELGDSALYLCASSFRRGLQETQYFGPGTRLLVL.

The sample holds one count of this clone. This chain uses TRBV6-5 with TRBJ2-7; 10 bases are shared with TRBD2. The CDR3 loop spans 16 amino acids. J lost 0 bases, V lost 4 bases, and 6 bases had no gene match. CDR1 and CDR2 (germline): MNHEY, SVGAGI. In nucleotides, the CDR3 is TGTGCCAGCAGTTCAAACCAGCGGGAGGGCTCCTACGAGCAGTACTTC. This codes for CASSSNQREGSYEQYF.

The chain employs TRBV7-9 and TRBJ2-3; D remains ambiguous. The V end lost 2 bases, the J end lost 7 bases, and 10 bases lay between the germline ends. Germline loops: CDR1 SEHNR, CDR2 FQNEAQ (reference sequence). The CDR3 is 13 amino acids. CDR3 nucleotide sequence: TGTGCCAGCAGCTTACCCGGAGATTATACGCAGTATTTT. Encoded protein: CASSLPGDYTQYF.

The chain has TRBV11-2 and TRBJ2-3; D remains ambiguous. Per the germline V gene, CDR1 is SGHAT and CDR2 is FQNNGV. This CDR3 spans 9 amino acids. The V end lost 9 bases, the J end lost 10 bases, and 8 bases lay between the germline ends. CDR3 coding DNA: TGTGCCAGGGGTCGGGCGCAGTATTTT. Protein sequence: CARGRAQYF.

This chain joins TRBV7-2 and TRBJ2-3; D possibly corresponds to TRBD2 (5 bases). Looked up from germline, CDR1 is SGHTA and CDR2 is FQGNSA. V was cut by 6 bases and J by 0 bases, with 19 bases left in between. This CDR3 comprises 17 residues. CDR3 DNA: TGTGCCAGCAGAATCCCCAGCCGAGGGCCTAGCACAGATACGCAGTATTTT. Translating it yields CASRIPSRGPSTDTQYF.

This clone was detected only a few times. The rearrangement joins TRBV27 to TRBJ2-3; TRBD2 is a possible D gene (5 bases). This CDR3 is 13 amino acids long. In germline, CDR1 is MNHEY, CDR2 SMNVEV (reference sequence). Trimming left V 2 bases short and J 8 bases short, with 11 bases between. Written as DNA, the CDR3 is TGTGCCAGCAGTTTAGCCGACCGGGGTACGCAGTATTTT. This sequence encodes CASSLADRGTQYF.

This rearrangement joins TRBV9 to TRBJ2-7; possibly TRBD2 for D (6 bases). V lost 5 bases, J lost 0 bases, and 9 bases lay in between. The CDR3 has 13 amino acids. Looked up from germline, CDR1 is SGDLS and CDR2 is YYNGEE. CDR3 loop: CASSGTYSYEQYF. CDR3 bases: TGTGCCAGCAGTGGGACTTACTCCTACGAGCAGTACTTC.

This clone appeared once. This chain uses TRBV9 with TRBJ1-2; 7 positions agree with TRBD1. V lost 4 bases to trimming and J lost 8 bases; unmatched junction nucleotides: 17. The germline V gene encodes CDR1 SGDLS and CDR2 YYNGEE. The CDR3 extends over 16 amino acids. The CDR3, as DNA: TGTGCCAGCAGCCCAGTTCCCCGACAGGGAAGTAGAGGCTACACCTTC. Protein: CASSPVPRQGSRGYTF.

The chain has TRBV27 and TRBJ1-1; D is possibly TRBD1 (5 bases). Germline CDR1 MNHEY, CDR2 SMNVEV (reference sequence). V lost 6 bases and J 4 bases, leaving 15 bases between the germline ends. The CDR3 extends over 14 amino acids. This CDR3 reads CASRQSRVSTEAFF. The CDR3 bases are TGTGCCAGCAGACAATCCAGGGTATCCACTGAAGCTTTCTTT.

V usage is TRBV5-6 and J usage is TRBJ2-7; 7 bases map to TRBD1. CDR1 and CDR2 (germline): SGHDT, YYEEEE. CDR3 length equals 15 residues. Trimming cost V 4 bases and J 2 bases; bases outside gene matches: 9. CDR3 sequence (DNA): TGTGCCAGCAGCCAAAAGACAGGGTGTCCCTACGAGCAGTACTTC. It translates to CASSQKTGCPYEQYF.

The CDR3 bases are TGCGCCAGCAGCCAAGGTGGACTAGCGGGAGGGCGGAATGAGCAGTTCTTC. This codes for CASSQGGLAGGRNEQFF. This chain connects TRBV4-3 to TRBJ2-1; 15 positions match TRBD2. The germline CDR1 and CDR2 sequences are LGHNA and YSLEER. V lost 1 base to trimming and J lost 7 bases; unmatched junction nucleotides: 5. CDR3 size: 17 residues.

The rearrangement links TRBV5-4 to TRBJ2-7, with a weak D call TRBD2 (6 bases). The CDR3 extends over 13 amino acids. Germline V CDR1 and CDR2: SGHNT, YYREEE (reference sequence). V dropped 5 bases and J dropped 6 bases, with 15 bases sitting between them. This CDR3 is CASRGGTPAEQYF. The CDR3 coding sequence is TGTGCCAGCAGAGGAGGGACTCCGGCCGAGCAGTACTTC.

In its sample, this clone was seen once. V and J are TRBV2 and TRBJ2-3; D is uncertain. The CDR3 extends over 15 amino acids. Trimming shortened V by 3 bases and J by 0 bases, and 10 bases separated the two germline ends. The germline CDR1 and CDR2 sequences are SNHLY and FYNNEI. CDR3 sequence: CASSEGSLSTDTQYF. For the CDR3, the DNA is TGTGCCAGCAGTGAGGGCAGTCTTAGCACAGATACGCAGTATTTT.

The genes are TRBV5-6 and TRBJ2-3, with 9 bases that match TRBD1. Trimming removed 3 bases from V and 0 bases from J; junction bases left unmatched: 5. Germline loops: CDR1 SGHDT, CDR2 YYEEEE. CDR3 length: 16 amino acids. The CDR3 loop reads CASSSTDRGSTDTQYF. The CDR3 nucleotides read TGTGCCAGCAGCTCCACGGACAGGGGCAGCACAGATACGCAGTATTTT.

The rearrangement uses TRBV5-6 and TRBJ2-7; tentative D call: TRBD2 (6 bases). V was shortened by 0 bases and J by 6 bases, with 25 bases between the two germline ends. Germline V gives CDR1 SGHDT, CDR2 YYEEEE. The CDR3 spans 18 residues. DNA of the CDR3: TGTGCCAGCAGCTTGGAGTGGGGGGATGGGCGGAAGACGGGCGAGCAGTACTTC. Translating it yields CASSLEWGDGRKTGEQYF.

The chain carries TRBV18 and TRBJ1-5; D not certain. The germline CDR1 and CDR2 sequences are KGHSH and LQKENI. Trimming left V 5 bases short and J 7 bases short, with 12 bases between. The CDR3 is made up of 13 amino acids. Here the CDR3 DNA reads TGTGCCAGCTCAAGCGGACTGACGCAGCCCCAGCATTTT. Translated, it gives CASSSGLTQPQHF.

This sequence joins TRBV11-1 and TRBJ2-3; TRBD2 matches at 11 bases. CDR1 SGHAT and CDR2 FQDESV come from the germline V gene (reference sequence). J was trimmed by 4 bases and V by 5 bases; bases with no gene match: 11. The CDR3 is 17 residues long. The CDR3: CASSGGLLAGVADTQYF. CDR3 sequence (DNA): TGTGCCAGCAGCGGGGGCCTACTAGCGGGAGTTGCAGATACGCAGTATTTT. Combining the CDR3 with reference TRBV11-1 and TRBJ2-3 gives the whole variable domain EAEVAQSPRYKITEKSQAVAFWCDPISGHATLYWYRQILGQGPELLVQFQDESVVDDSQLPKDRFSAERLKGVDSTLKIQPAELGDSAMYLCASSGGLLAGVADTQYFGPGTRLTVL.

The rearrangement joins TRBV4-2 to TRBJ2-6, with D perhaps TRBD2 (6 bases). The CDR3 consists of 18 residues. CDR1 is LGHNA, CDR2 YNFKEQ, per germline. V shed 1 base and J shed 2 bases, with 15 bases lying between them. CDR3 DNA: TGTGCCAGCAGCCAAGCGGGCCGGGAGACCCCTGGGGCCAACGTCCTGACTTTC. Its translation is CASSQAGRETPGANVLTF.

This clone was seen just once. The chain has TRBV25-1 and TRBJ2-1; TRBD2 matches 8 bases. This CDR3 is 16 amino acids long. Germline-derived CDR1 and CDR2 are MGHDK and SYGVNS. The V gene end was trimmed by 2 bases and the J gene end by 10 bases; junction bases not matched to a gene: 13. In nucleotides, the CDR3 is TGTGCCAGCAGTGAAGGGACGAGAGCGGGAGAGTGGGAGCAGTTCTTC. Amino acid sequence: CASSEGTRAGEWEQFF. The complete variable domain, with remaining parts taken from reference TRBV25-1 and TRBJ2-1, reads EADIYQTPRYLVIGTGKKITLECSQTMGHDKMYWYQQDPGMELHLIHYSYGVNSTEKGDLSSESTVSRIRTEHFPLTLESARPSHTSQYLCASSEGTRAGEWEQFFGPGTRLTVL.

This clone was found once. The chain carries TRBV28 and TRBJ1-4; 9 bases are shared with TRBD1. Germline V gene data show CDR1 as MDHEN and CDR2 as SYDVKM. The V segment lost 4 bases and the J segment 6 bases; nucleotides outside the gene matches: 0. CDR3 size: 13 residues. The CDR3 sequence: CASSWTGDEKLFF. CDR3 DNA: TGTGCCAGCAGTTGGACAGGGGATGAAAAACTGTTTTTT.

The rearrangement joins TRBV4-1 to TRBJ2-7; possible D gene TRBD1, 5 bases. Trimming took 1 base from V and 2 from J, leaving 12 bases between them. The length of the CDR3 is 15 residues. The germline V gene has CDR1 MGHRA and CDR2 YSYEKL. The CDR3 nucleotides read TGCGCCAGCAGCCAAGTTTCCCGGACACCCTACGAGCAGTACTTC. Its protein product is CASSQVSRTPYEQYF.

In the case of this clone: An end of the junction does not agree with germline; a read error may underlie this. The chain uses TRBV15 and TRBJ1-2; a weak D match, TRBD1 (5 bases). The CDR3 spans 17 residues. Germline V CDR1 and CDR2: LNHNV, YYDKDF (reference sequence). For the CDR3, the DNA is TGTGCCACCAGCCGAGACCGCGGGGGGGGTTTTACCTATGGCTACACCTTC. Translating it yields CATSRDRGGGFTYGYTF.

The V gene is TRBV19, the J gene TRBJ2-6; TRBD1 agrees at 8 bases. CDR1 LNHDA and CDR2 SQIVND come from the germline V gene (reference sequence). Germline trimming cut 11 bases from V and 2 bases from J; bases unmatched to any gene: 8. This CDR3 spans 15 amino acids. CDR3 region: CAAGDRGTGANVLTF. CDR3 nucleotide sequence: TGTGCCGCAGGAGACAGGGGAACTGGGGCCAACGTCCTGACTTTC.